These T cell receptor beta chains were read from a single sample in a study of beta chain features in type 1 diabetes. Clones were sequenced by immunoSEQ multiplex PCR, and TCRdb holds only the in-frame ones, with some missing. The sample comprises around 400,000 clones, around 13% of which are singletons, and around 0.02% rests with the top ten. Sequenced material: naive CD4+ T cells from blood. The receptors shown here come from a man aged 18 to 35 in good health. Each CDR3 is given with its conserved first and last residue. A D gene is named only where the DNA matches it firmly. Where a row states a size, it is once, few, many or the class of an expanded clone; other rows omit it.

NA	TRBJ1-4	few	TRBV30	CAWSGAGREKLFF	TGTGCCTGGAGTGGGGCAGGTCGGGAAAAACTGTTTTTT
TRBD2	TRBJ2-2	NA	TRBV7-6	CASSFPGTSGISGELFF	TGTGCCAGCAGCTTTCCCGGGACTAGCGGCATCAGCGGGGAGCTGTTTTTT
NA	TRBJ2-6	NA	TRBV11-2	CASSLDRSNVLTF	TGTGCCAGCAGCTTAGATCGGTCCAACGTCCTGACTTTC
NA	TRBJ1-2	NA	TRBV7-9	CASSSTSGADYGYTF	TGTGCCAGCAGCTCCACGTCAGGGGCGGACTATGGCTACACCTTC
TRBD1	TRBJ2-7	NA	TRBV9	CASSVGQGAEQYF	TGTGCCAGCAGCGTAGGTCAGGGGGCCGAGCAGTACTTC
NA	TRBJ2-3	few	TRBV10-3	CAISVTVGDTQYF	TGTGCCATCAGCGTGACAGTAGGAGATACGCAGTATTTT
TRBD1	TRBJ1-5	few	TRBV15	CATSRTGSNQPQHF	TGTGCCACCAGCAGGACAGGGAGCAATCAGCCCCAGCATTTT
NA	TRBJ1-1	few	TRBV6-5	CASSYRQADTEAFF	TGTGCCAGCAGTTACAGACAGGCTGACACTGAAGCTTTCTTT
TRBD2	TRBJ2-3	few	TRBV2	CASRIAGVRISTDTQYF	TGTGCCAGCAGGATAGCGGGGGTCCGCATTAGCACAGATACGCAGTATTTT
TRBD2	TRBJ2-1	few	TRBV7-2	CASSLVVTSVEQFF	TGTGCCAGCAGCTTAGTAGTGACTAGCGTTGAGCAGTTCTTC
NA	TRBJ1-2	NA	TRBV4-2	CASSLSGNDGAYTF	TGTGCCAGCAGCCTCAGCGGGAACGATGGCGCTTACACCTTC
TRBD1	TRBJ2-1	NA	TRBV25-1	CASSPGQTSSNEQFF	TGTGCCAGCAGTCCGGGACAGACGAGTTCGAATGAGCAGTTCTTC
NA	TRBJ2-1	NA	TRBV9	CASSELFGGALYNEQFF	TGTGCCAGCAGCGAGCTCTTTGGTGGGGCCCTATACAATGAGCAGTTCTTC
TRBD2	TRBJ2-3	few	TRBV4-3	CASSQDGRGGSDTQYF	TGCGCCAGCAGCCAAGATGGGCGGGGGGGCAGTGATACGCAGTATTTT
NA	TRBJ1-4	NA	TRBV30	CAWHQGSNEKLFF	TGTGCCTGGCACCAGGGATCTAATGAAAAACTGTTTTTT